The T cell receptor (beta chain) under discussion was sequenced for a study of cytomegalovirus exposure and HLA in healthy donors. PCR was performed using 60 Vbeta and 13 Jbeta primers. Measured with immunoSEQ multiplex PCR; TCRdb has only the in-frame clones, and not every one. The repertoire has roughly 120,000 clones, about 59% of them found once; the top ten carry 7.5% to 9.5%. In germline, CDR1 is MRHNA, CDR2 SNTAGT. CDR3 length: 13 residues. V was clipped by 0 bases and J by 7 bases, with 10 bases between them. V and J are TRBV6-4 and TRBJ2-7; D remains ambiguous. The clonotype originates from a woman aged 35 to 49 in good health and CMV-seropositive. The sequencing sample was made of PBMCs. In DNA, the CDR3 is TGTGCCAGCAGTGACTCGCCCCAAACAGAGCAGTACTTC. This sequence encodes CASSDSPQTEQYF.